This T cell receptor beta chain emerged from a study of radiotherapy plus CTLA-4 blockade in lung cancer. Study overall: There were objective responses in approximately 20% of patients, and 31% had disease control.

Sequenced by immunoSEQ multiplex PCR; TCRdb stores in-frame clones only, minus some. The sample lists 75,000 to 100,000 clones; around 79% were seen once. Study outcomes and limitations: Some TCR clones had been derived from tumors. These clones expanded in peripheral blood after radiotherapy plus ipilimumab.

CDR3 length: 15 amino acids. From germline, CDR1 is SGHTS and CDR2 YDEGEE. Trimming shortened V by 0 bases and J by 3 bases, and 10 bases separated the two germline ends. This clone was observed a handful of times. The antigen remains undetermined. This chain uses TRBV5-8 with TRBJ1-5; D unclear. The sequence was collected from a human donor with non-small cell lung cancer who had a partial response to radiotherapy plus ipilimumab. Some clones in this sample may be carry-over from other donors' samples. The specimen was peripheral blood, collected from a patient treated with radiotherapy plus ipilimumab. The CDR3 coding sequence is TGTGCCAGCAGCTTGGATACGAGGGCCAATCAGCCCCAGCATTTT. Translated, it gives CASSLDTRANQPQHF.